What follows are 11 T cell receptor beta chains derived from one specimen sequenced in a study of OX40 agonist ivuxolimab in advanced cancers. Method: immunoSEQ multiplex PCR; TCRdb's copy keeps in-frame clones and lacks some. The table has 50,000 to 55,000 clones, roughly 83% seen once. The source material was CD4+ or CD8+ T cells sorted from blood, sampled in a trial of the OX40 agonist ivuxolimab. These receptors all stem from an adult with an advanced solid tumor such as melanoma, head and neck, liver or kidney cancer.

This chain uses TRBV19 with TRBJ1-2; TRBD1 is a possible D gene (6 bases). V was clipped by 7 bases and J by 0 bases, with 21 bases between them. The CDR3 has 17 amino acids. Germline assignment: CDR1 LNHDA and CDR2 SQIVND (reference sequence). CDR3: CASNKGGHREANYGYTF. The CDR3 DNA reads as TGTGCCAGTAACAAAGGGGGACACAGGGAAGCTAACTATGGCTACACCTTC. Supplemented by reference TRBV19 and TRBJ1-2, the full variable domain reads DGGITQSPKYLFRKEGQNVTLSCEQNLNHDAMYWYRQDPGQGLRLIYYSQIVNDFQKGDIAEGYSVSREKKESFPLTVTSAQKNPTAFYLCASNKGGHREANYGYTFGSGTRLTVV.

A single count supports this clone. This chain links TRBV7-9 with TRBJ2-5; 9 positions match TRBD1. The CDR3 totals 16 residues. Germline CDR1 is SEHNR and CDR2 is FQNEAQ (reference sequence). The ends lost 6 bases at V and 1 base at J; junction bases unmatched: 9. In DNA form, the CDR3 reads TGTGCCAGCAGGAGGGGACAGGGCGAAGGCCAAGAGACCCAGTACTTC. Translating gives CASRRGQGEGQETQYF.

The J gene is TRBJ1-4, the V gene TRBV19, with D unresolved. Looked up from germline, CDR1 is LNHDA and CDR2 is SQIVND (reference sequence). Trimming took off 3 bases at V and 3 bases at J, with 5 bases between the two ends. The CDR3 contains 13 residues. CDR3 nucleotide sequence: TGTGCCAGTAGTATTTCGTCTAATGAAAAACTGTTTTTT. Translated, it gives CASSISSNEKLFF.

V and J are TRBV10-2 and TRBJ2-7; no firm D call. V shed 7 bases and J shed 7 bases, with 11 bases lying between them. This CDR3 has 11 amino acids. Per germline, CDR1 WSHSY and CDR2 SAAADI. The CDR3 spells CASTPSEEQYF. The CDR3, as DNA: TGCGCCAGCACTCCCTCTGAAGAGCAGTACTTC.

The V and J genes are TRBV5-1 and TRBJ2-7; D could derive from TRBD1 or TRBD2 (6 bases each). CDR1 and CDR2 (germline): SGHRS, YFSETQ. Trimming shortened V by 4 bases and J by 5 bases, and 19 bases separated the two germline ends. The CDR3 spans 15 residues. The CDR3: CASSPRAARGDEQYF. The CDR3 DNA reads TGCGCCAGCAGCCCTAGGGCGGCAAGGGGGGACGAGCAGTACTTC.

The CDR3 nucleotides read TGTGCCAGCAGCCAACTCGGGCTAGCGGGCGGGGATACGCAGTATTTT. Residues: CASSQLGLAGGDTQYF. V is TRBV6-4 and J is TRBJ2-3; TRBD2 aligns across 8 bases. In germline, CDR1 is MRHNA, CDR2 SNTAGT. The ends lost 6 bases at V and 6 bases at J; junction bases unmatched: 14. The CDR3 is 16 residues long.

V gene TRBV29-1 combines with J gene TRBJ2-7; D is perhaps TRBD2 (7 bases). Between the trimmed V and J ends, which lost 2 bases and 4 bases, there was a span of 18 bases. This CDR3 is built from 15 residues. Per germline, CDR1 SQVTM and CDR2 ANQGSEA. The DNA for the CDR3 is TGCAGCGTTGAAAAGGGGGGGTCTGGTAGGTACGAGCAGTACTTC. Translated, it gives CSVEKGGSGRYEQYF.

The chain combines TRBV5-4 with TRBJ2-7, with D unclear. The germline CDR1 and CDR2 sequences are SGHNT and YYREEE (reference sequence). The CDR3 spans 14 residues. Trimming stripped 4 bases from V and 0 bases from J, with 11 bases between. The CDR3 sequence is CASSSPKSSYEQYF. The CDR3 DNA is TGTGCCAGCAGCAGTCCCAAAAGCTCCTACGAGCAGTACTTC.

By share of the sample, this clone is medium-sized. The V call is TRBV30, the J call TRBJ1-2, with TRBD1 identical over 11 bases. The CDR3 is 13 amino acids. V dropped 8 bases and J dropped 3; count of bases not matched to a gene: 5. Germline CDR1 is GTSNPN and CDR2 is SVGIG (reference sequence). The CDR3 DNA sequence: TGTGCCCGGACAGGGGGCGCAGACTATGGCTACACCTTC. Amino acids: CARTGGADYGYTF.

The rearrangement joins TRBV11-3 to TRBJ2-2; 9 bases line up with TRBD2. This CDR3 spans 16 amino acids. CDR1 SGHNT and CDR2 YENEEA come from the germline V gene. J was trimmed by 6 bases and V by 5 bases; bases with no gene match: 10. The CDR3 nucleotides read TGTGCCAGCAGCACAGGACTAGCGATAGGGGCCGGGGAGCTGTTTTTT. It yields the protein CASSTGLAIGAGELFF.

The chain links TRBV7-2 to TRBJ2-1; 8 positions match TRBD1. The germline V gene has CDR1 SGHTA and CDR2 FQGNSA. Unmatched junction bases numbered 6, after V lost 3 bases and J lost 5 bases. The CDR3 is 15 residues long. The chain's CDR3 is CASSFPRQGNNEQFF. The CDR3 nucleotides are TGTGCCAGCAGCTTTCCCCGACAGGGGAACAATGAGCAGTTCTTC.